These T cell receptor beta chains were read from a single sample in a study of molecular identifiers for immune sequencing clone quantification. MiXCR, applied by TCRdb to the PCR reads, yields one record per CDR3 protein. The data hold about 320,000 distinct CDR3 sequences, with roughly 23% observed a single time. What was sequenced was naive CD8+ T cells from blood, with Jurkat cell RNA spiked in. These receptors came from a human donor in good health. Some libraries in this study had Jurkat cell RNA spiked in. The CDR3 runs from the conserved cysteine through the conserved F or W. The D gene is left open where the match is weak. Size is stated for part of the rows, as once, few or many counts, or as a class when the clone is expanded.

d_gene: -
abundance: -
v_gene: TRBV20-1
j_gene: TRBJ2-3
CDR3aa: CSTRDRGGASLGTDTQYF
CDR3nt: TGCAGTACTAGAGATCGTGGGGGTGCTAGTCTAGGCACAGATACGCAGTATTTT

d_gene: TRBD1
abundance: few
v_gene: TRBV4-3
j_gene: TRBJ1-2
CDR3aa: CASSQGTGPASILYGYTF
CDR3nt: TGCGCCAGCAGCCAAGGGACAGGACCGGCTTCCATCCTCTATGGCTACACCTTC

d_gene: TRBD1
abundance: few
v_gene: TRBV3-1
j_gene: TRBJ2-1
CDR3aa: CASSPSRGIYNEQFF
CDR3nt: TGTGCCAGCAGCCCCAGCAGGGGGATTTACAATGAGCAGTTCTTC

d_gene: TRBD1
abundance: -
v_gene: TRBV3-1
j_gene: TRBJ1-4
CDR3aa: CASSTAGTGGGFGEKLFF
CDR3nt: TGTGCCAGCAGCACAGCCGGGACAGGGGGCGGGTTTGGGGAAAAACTGTTTTTT

d_gene: -
abundance: many
v_gene: TRBV9
j_gene: TRBJ1-1
CDR3aa: CASSVGGGSEAFF
CDR3nt: TGTGCCAGCAGCGTAGGCGGGGGCTCTGAAGCTTTCTTT

d_gene: TRBD1
abundance: many
v_gene: TRBV7-2
j_gene: TRBJ1-1
CDR3aa: CASSFAGQGDTEAFF
CDR3nt: TGTGCCAGCAGCTTCGCCGGACAGGGAGACACTGAAGCTTTCTTT

d_gene: TRBD2
abundance: many
v_gene: TRBV7-6
j_gene: TRBJ2-2
CDR3aa: CASSTRGVQTGGELFF
CDR3nt: TGTGCCAGCAGCACTCGGGGGGTTCAAACGGGCGGGGAGCTGTTTTTT

d_gene: -
abundance: many
v_gene: TRBV25-1
j_gene: TRBJ2-3
CDR3aa: CASSGLDRTDTQYF
CDR3nt: TGTGCCAGCAGTGGTCTAGACAGGACAGATACGCAGTATTTT

d_gene: -
abundance: once
v_gene: TRBV20-1
j_gene: TRBJ2-7
CDR3aa: CSARRDYEQYF
CDR3nt: TGCAGTGCGCGCCGGGACTACGAGCAGTACTTC

d_gene: -
abundance: -
v_gene: TRBV6-2/TRBV6-3
j_gene: TRBJ1-1
CDR3aa: CASSCPDSNPTAEAFF
CDR3nt: TGTGCCAGCAGTTGCCCTGATAGCAACCCGACTGCTGAAGCTTTCTTT